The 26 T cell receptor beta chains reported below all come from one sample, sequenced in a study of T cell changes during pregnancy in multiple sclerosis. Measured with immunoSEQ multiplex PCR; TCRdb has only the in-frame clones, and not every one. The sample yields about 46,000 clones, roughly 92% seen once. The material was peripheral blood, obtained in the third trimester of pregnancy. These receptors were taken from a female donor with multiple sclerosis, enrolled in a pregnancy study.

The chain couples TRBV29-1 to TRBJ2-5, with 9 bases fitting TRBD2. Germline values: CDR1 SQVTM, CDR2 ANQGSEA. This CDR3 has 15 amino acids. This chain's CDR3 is CSSGSAGGVWETQYF. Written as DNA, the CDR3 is TGCAGTTCCGGGTCGGCGGGAGGGGTTTGGGAGACCCAGTACTTC.

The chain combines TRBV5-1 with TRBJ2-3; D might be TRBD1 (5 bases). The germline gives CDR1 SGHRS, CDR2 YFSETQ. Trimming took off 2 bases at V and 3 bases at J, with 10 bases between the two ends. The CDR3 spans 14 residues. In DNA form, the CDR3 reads TGCGCCAGCAGCTTAGGGGTAGGGACAGATACGCAGTATTTT. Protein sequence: CASSLGVGTDTQYF.

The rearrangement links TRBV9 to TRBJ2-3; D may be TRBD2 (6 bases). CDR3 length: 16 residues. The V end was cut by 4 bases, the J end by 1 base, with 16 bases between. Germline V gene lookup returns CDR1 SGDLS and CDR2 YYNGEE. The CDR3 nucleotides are TGTGCCAGCAGCCCCCATGTACGCGGGGGCACAGATACGCAGTATTTT. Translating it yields CASSPHVRGGTDTQYF.

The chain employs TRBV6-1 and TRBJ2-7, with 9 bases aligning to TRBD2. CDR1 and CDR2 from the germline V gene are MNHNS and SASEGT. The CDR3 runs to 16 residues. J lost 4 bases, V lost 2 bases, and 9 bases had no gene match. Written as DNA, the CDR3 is TGTGCCAGCAGTGAAATTTCTCCGCGGGAGGGTTACGAGCAGTACTTC. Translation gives CASSEISPREGYEQYF.

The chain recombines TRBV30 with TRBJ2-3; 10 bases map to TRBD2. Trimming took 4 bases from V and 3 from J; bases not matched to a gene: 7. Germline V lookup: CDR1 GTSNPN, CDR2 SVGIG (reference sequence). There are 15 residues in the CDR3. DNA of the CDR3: TGTGCCTGGAAGGCTAGCGGGAGTCGGACAGATACGCAGTATTTT. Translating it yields CAWKASGSRTDTQYF.

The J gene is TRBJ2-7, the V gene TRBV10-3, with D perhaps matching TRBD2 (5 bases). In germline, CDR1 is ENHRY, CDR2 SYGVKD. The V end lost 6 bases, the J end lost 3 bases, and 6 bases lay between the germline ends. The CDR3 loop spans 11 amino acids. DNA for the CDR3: TGTGCCATCAGCGGGAACTACGAGCAGTACTTC. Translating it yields CAISGNYEQYF.

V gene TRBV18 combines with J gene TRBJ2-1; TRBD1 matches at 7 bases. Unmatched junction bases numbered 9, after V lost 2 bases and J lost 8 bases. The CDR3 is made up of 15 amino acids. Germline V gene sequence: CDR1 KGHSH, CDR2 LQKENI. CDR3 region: CASSPNTGAGDEQFF. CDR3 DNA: TGTGCCAGCTCACCAAACACAGGGGCTGGGGATGAGCAGTTCTTC.

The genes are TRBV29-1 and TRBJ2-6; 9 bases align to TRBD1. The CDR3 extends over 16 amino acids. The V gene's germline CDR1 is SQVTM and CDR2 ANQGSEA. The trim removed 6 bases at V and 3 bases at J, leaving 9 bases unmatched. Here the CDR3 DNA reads TGCAGCGTACCGGGACAGGGATTGTTTGGGGCCAACGTCCTGACTTTC. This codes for CSVPGQGLFGANVLTF.

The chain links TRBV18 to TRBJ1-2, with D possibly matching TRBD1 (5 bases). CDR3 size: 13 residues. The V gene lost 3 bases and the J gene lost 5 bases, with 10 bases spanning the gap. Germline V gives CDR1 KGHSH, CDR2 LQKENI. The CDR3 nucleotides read TGTGCCAGCTCACCGGGAGGACAATATGGCTACACCTTC. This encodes CASSPGGQYGYTF.

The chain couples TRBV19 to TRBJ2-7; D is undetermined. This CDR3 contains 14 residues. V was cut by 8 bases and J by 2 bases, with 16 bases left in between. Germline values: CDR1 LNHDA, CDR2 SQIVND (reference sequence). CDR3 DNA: TGTGCCAGTGCGATCGCCGCCGTCACCTACGAGCAGTACTTC. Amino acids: CASAIAAVTYEQYF.

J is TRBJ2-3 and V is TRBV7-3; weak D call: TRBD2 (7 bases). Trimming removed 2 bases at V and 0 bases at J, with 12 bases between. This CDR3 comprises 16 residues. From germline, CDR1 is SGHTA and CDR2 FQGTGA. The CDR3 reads CASSLGGASSTDTQYF. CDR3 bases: TGTGCCAGCAGCTTAGGGGGGGCATCTAGCACAGATACGCAGTATTTT.

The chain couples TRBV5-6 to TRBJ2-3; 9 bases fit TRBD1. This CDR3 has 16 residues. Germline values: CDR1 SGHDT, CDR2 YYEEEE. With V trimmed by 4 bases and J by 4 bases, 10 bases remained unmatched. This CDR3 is CASSLSGTGLADTQYF. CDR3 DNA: TGTGCCAGCAGCCTATCCGGGACAGGGCTAGCAGATACGCAGTATTTT.

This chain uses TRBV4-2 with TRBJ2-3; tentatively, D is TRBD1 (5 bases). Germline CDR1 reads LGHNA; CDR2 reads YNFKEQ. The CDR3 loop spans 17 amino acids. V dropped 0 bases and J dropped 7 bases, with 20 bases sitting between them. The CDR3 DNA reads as TGTGCCAGCAGCCAAGAAAAGGGCAGGGTCGTTTCTAATACGCAGTATTTT. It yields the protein CASSQEKGRVVSNTQYF.

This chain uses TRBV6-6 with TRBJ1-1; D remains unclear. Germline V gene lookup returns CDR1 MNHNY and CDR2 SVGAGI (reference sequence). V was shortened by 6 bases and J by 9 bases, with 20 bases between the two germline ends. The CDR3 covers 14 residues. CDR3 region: CASSLRSPLKKAFF. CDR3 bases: TGTGCCAGCAGCCTGAGATCGCCCCTGAAGAAAGCTTTCTTT.

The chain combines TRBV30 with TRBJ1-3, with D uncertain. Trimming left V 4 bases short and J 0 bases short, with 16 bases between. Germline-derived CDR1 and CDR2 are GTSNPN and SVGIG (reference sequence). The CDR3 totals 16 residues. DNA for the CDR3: TGTGCCTGGAATGTACGGGGATTCTCCTCTGGAAACACCATATATTTT. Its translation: CAWNVRGFSSGNTIYF.

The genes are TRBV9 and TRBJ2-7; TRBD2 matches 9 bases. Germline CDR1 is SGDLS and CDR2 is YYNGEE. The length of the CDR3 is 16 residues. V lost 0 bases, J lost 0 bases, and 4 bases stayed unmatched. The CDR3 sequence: CASSVDGSGSSYEQYF. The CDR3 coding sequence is TGTGCCAGCAGCGTAGATGGTAGCGGGAGCTCCTACGAGCAGTACTTC.

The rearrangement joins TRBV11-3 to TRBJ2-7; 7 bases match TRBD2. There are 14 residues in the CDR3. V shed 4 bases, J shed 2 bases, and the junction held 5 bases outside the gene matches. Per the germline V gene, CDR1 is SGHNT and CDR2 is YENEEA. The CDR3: CASSYKRGAYEQYF. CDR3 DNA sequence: TGTGCCAGCAGCTACAAGCGGGGTGCCTACGAGCAGTACTTC. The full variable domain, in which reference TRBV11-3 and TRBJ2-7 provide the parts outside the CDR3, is EAGVVQSPRYKIIEKKQPVAFWCNPISGHNTLYWYLQNLGQGPELLIRYENEEAVDDSQLPKDRFSAERLKGVDSTLKIQPAELGDSAVYLCASSYKRGAYEQYFGPGTRLTVT.

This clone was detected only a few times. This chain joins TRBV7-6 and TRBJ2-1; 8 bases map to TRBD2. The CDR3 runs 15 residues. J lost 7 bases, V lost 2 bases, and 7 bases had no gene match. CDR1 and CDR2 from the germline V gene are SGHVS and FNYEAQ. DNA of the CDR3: TGTGCCAGCAGCTTATCAGCGGGAGTGAGGAATGAGCAGTTCTTC. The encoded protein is CASSLSAGVRNEQFF.

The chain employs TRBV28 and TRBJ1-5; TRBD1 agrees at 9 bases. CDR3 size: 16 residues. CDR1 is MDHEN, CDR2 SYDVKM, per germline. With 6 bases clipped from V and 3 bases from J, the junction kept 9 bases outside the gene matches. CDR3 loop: CASRGDRVRFNQPQHF. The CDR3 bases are TGTGCCAGCAGGGGGGACAGGGTACGGTTCAATCAGCCCCAGCATTTT.

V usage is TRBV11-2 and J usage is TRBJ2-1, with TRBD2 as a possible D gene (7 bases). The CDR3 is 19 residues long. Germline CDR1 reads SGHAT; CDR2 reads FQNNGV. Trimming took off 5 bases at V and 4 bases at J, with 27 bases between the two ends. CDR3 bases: TGTGCCAGCAGCCGCCTCTCGGGAGCGGGGCAGGGGAAATACAATGAGCAGTTCTTC. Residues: CASSRLSGAGQGKYNEQFF.

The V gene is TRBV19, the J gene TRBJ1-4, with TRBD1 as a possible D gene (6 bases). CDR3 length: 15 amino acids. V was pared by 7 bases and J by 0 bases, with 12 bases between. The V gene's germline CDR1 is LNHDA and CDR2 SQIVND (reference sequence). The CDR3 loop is CASISGTSTNEKLFF. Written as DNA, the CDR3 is TGTGCCAGTATTTCTGGGACATCAACTAATGAAAAACTGTTTTTT. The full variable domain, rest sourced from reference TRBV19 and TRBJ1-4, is DGGITQSPKYLFRKEGQNVTLSCEQNLNHDAMYWYRQDPGQGLRLIYYSQIVNDFQKGDIAEGYSVSREKKESFPLTVTSAQKNPTAFYLCASISGTSTNEKLFFGSGTQLSVL.

CDR3 sequence: CASSYEGVGAFF. Written as DNA, the CDR3 is TGTGCCAGCAGTTACGAGGGCGTAGGAGCTTTCTTT. The rearrangement joins TRBV7-9 to TRBJ1-1; D is uncertain. The CDR3 length is 12 residues. Germline V gene data show CDR1 as SEHNR and CDR2 as FQNEAQ (reference sequence). V lost 6 bases, J lost 10 bases, and 15 bases lay in between.

Here the CDR3 DNA reads TGCGCCAGCAGCTTGACCTCCGGGACTAGTCGCATCGAGCAGTACTTC. Translating it yields CASSLTSGTSRIEQYF. The chain combines TRBV5-1 with TRBJ2-7; 8 bases map to TRBD2. Per germline, CDR1 SGHRS and CDR2 YFSETQ. Unmatched junction bases numbered 12, after V lost 1 base and J lost 6 bases. The CDR3 sequence is 16 residues long.

CDR3 sequence reads: CASSQPPTSGSTGELFF. The CDR3 DNA follows: TGCGCCAGCAGCCAACCCCCGACTAGCGGGTCCACCGGGGAGCTGTTTTTT. The chain has TRBV4-3 and TRBJ2-2; 10 bases are shared with TRBD2. With V trimmed by 2 bases and J by 4 bases, 7 bases remained unmatched. CDR3 length: 17 residues. Germline V gene lookup returns CDR1 LGHNA and CDR2 YSLEER.

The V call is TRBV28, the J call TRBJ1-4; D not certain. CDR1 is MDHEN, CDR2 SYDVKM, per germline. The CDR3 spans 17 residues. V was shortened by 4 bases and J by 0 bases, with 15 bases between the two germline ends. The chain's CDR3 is CASSSPRDTATNEKLFF. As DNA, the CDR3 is TGTGCCAGCAGTTCCCCTCGTGATACTGCAACTAATGAAAAACTGTTTTTT.

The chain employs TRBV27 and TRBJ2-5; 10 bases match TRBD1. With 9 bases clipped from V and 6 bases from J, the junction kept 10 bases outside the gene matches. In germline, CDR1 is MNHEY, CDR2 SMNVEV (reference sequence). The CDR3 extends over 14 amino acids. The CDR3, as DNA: TGTGCCAGTAGGCAAGGACAGGGGGGGAAGACCCAGTACTTC. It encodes CASRQGQGGKTQYF.